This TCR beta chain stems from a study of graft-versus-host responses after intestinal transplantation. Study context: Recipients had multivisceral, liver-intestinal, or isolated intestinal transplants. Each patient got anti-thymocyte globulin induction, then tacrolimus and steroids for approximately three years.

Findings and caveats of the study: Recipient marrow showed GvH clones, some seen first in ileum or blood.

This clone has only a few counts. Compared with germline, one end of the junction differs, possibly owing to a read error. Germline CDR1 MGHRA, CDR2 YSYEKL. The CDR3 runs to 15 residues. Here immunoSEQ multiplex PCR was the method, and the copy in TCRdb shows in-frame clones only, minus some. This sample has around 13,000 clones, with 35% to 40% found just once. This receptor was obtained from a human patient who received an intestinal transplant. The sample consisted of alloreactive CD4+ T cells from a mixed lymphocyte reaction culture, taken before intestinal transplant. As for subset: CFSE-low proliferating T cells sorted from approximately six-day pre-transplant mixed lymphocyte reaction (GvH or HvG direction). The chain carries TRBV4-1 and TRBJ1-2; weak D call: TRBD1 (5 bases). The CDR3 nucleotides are TGCGCCAGCAGCCAAGGGGGCGGGATAAACAGCGGCCGCATTTTC. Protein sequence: CASSQGGGINSGRIF.